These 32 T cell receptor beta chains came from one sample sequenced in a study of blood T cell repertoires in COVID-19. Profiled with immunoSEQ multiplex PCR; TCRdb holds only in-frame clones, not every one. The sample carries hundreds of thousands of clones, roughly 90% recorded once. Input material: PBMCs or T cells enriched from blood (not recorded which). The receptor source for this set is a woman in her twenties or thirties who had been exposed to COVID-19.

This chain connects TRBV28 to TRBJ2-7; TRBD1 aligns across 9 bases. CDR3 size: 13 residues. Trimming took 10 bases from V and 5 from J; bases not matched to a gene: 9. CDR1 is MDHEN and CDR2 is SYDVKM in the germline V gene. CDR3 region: CATVQGAVDEQYF. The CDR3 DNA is TGTGCCACCGTACAGGGGGCAGTCGACGAGCAGTACTTC.

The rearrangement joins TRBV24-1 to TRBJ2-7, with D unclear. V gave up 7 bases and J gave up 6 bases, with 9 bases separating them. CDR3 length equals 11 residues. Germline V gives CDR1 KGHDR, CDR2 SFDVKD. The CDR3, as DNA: TGTGCCACCAGCCCCTGCGGCGAGCAGTACTTC. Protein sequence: CATSPCGEQYF.

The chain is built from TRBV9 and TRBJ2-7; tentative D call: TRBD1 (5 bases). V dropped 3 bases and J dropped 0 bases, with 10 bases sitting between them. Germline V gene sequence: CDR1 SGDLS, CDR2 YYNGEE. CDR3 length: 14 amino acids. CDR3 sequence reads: CASSASRDSYEQYF. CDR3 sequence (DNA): TGTGCCAGCAGCGCTTCCAGGGACTCCTACGAGCAGTACTTC.

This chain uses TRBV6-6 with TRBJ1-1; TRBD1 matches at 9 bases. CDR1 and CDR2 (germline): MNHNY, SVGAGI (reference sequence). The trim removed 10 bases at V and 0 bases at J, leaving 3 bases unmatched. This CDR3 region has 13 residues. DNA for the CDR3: TGTGCCACCGGACAGGGGATGAACACTGAAGCTTTCTTT. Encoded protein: CATGQGMNTEAFF.

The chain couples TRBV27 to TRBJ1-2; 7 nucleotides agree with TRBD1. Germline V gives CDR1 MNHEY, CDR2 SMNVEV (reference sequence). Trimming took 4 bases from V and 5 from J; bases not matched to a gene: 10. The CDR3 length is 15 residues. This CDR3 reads CASSSTEGALYGYTF. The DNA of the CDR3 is TGTGCCAGCAGTTCCACCGAGGGGGCATTATATGGCTACACCTTC.

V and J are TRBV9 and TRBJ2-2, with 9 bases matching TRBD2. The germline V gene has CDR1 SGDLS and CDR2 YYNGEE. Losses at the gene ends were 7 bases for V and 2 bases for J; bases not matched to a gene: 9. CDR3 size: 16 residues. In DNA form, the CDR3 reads TGTGCCAGCGGATCCCTGCGGGGGGGCAACACCGGGGAGCTGTTTTTT. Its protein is CASGSLRGGNTGELFF.

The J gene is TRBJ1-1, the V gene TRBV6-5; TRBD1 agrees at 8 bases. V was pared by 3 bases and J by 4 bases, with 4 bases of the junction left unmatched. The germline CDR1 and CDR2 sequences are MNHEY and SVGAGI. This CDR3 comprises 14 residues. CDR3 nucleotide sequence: TGTGCCAGCAGTTATCAGGGGGCGGCCACTGAAGCTTTCTTT. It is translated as CASSYQGAATEAFF.

CDR3 sequence: CASSVGTSGGAQYF. In DNA form, the CDR3 reads TGTGCCAGCAGCGTCGGGACTAGCGGGGGGGCGCAGTACTTC. The chain couples TRBV9 to TRBJ2-4, with 16 bases lining up with TRBD2. Per germline, CDR1 SGDLS and CDR2 YYNGEE. The CDR3 length is 14 residues. Trimming cost V 2 bases and J 13 bases; bases outside gene matches: 3.

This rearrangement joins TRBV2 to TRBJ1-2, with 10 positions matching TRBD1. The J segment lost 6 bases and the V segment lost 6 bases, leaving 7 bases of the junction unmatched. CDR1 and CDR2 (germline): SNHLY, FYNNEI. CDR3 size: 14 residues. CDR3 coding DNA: TGTGCCAGCAGAGCGGGACAGGGGAGGCATGGCTACACCTTC. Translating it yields CASRAGQGRHGYTF.

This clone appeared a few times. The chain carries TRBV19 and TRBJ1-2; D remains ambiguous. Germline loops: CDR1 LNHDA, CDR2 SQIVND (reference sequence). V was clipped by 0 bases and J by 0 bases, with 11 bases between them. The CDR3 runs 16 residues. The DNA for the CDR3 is TGTGCCAGTAGTATAGATGGGATGGGAGCTAACTATGGCTACACCTTC. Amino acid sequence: CASSIDGMGANYGYTF. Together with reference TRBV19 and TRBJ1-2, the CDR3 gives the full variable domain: DGGITQSPKYLFRKEGQNVTLSCEQNLNHDAMYWYRQDPGQGLRLIYYSQIVNDFQKGDIAEGYSVSREKKESFPLTVTSAQKNPTAFYLCASSIDGMGANYGYTFGSGTRLTVV.

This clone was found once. This chain's CDR3 is CASDGGAPETQYF. The CDR3 DNA follows: TGTGCCAGTGACGGGGGGGCCCCAGAGACCCAGTACTTC. The chain employs TRBV19 and TRBJ2-5; 8 positions agree with TRBD2. Germline V gene lookup returns CDR1 LNHDA and CDR2 SQIVND (reference sequence). CDR3 length: 13 amino acids. With V trimmed by 8 bases and J by 4 bases, 6 bases remained unmatched.

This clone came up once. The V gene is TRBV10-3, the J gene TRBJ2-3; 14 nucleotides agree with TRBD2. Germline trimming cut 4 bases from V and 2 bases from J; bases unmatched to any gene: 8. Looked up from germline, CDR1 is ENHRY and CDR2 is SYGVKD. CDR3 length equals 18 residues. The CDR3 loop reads CAISAGGLAGEATDTQYF. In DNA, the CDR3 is TGTGCCATCAGTGCGGGGGGACTAGCGGGGGAAGCCACAGATACGCAGTATTTT.

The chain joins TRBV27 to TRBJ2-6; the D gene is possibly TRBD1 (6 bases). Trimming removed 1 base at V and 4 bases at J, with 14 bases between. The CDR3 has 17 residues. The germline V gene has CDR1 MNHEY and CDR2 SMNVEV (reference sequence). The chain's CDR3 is CASSLLPRGLGANVLTF. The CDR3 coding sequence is TGTGCCAGCAGTTTATTGCCGAGGGGGTTGGGGGCCAACGTCCTGACTTTC.

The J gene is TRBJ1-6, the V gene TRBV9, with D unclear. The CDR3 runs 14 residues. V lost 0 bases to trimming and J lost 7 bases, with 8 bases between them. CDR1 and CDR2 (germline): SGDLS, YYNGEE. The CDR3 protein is CASSVGQTNSPLHF. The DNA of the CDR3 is TGTGCCAGCAGCGTAGGGCAGACAAATTCACCCCTCCACTTT.

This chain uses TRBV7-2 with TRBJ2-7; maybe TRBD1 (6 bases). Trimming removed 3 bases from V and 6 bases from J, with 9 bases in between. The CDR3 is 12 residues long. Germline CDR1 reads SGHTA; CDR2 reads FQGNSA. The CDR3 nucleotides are TGTGCCAGCAGCTTTCGACAGGCCGAGCAGTACTTC. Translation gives CASSFRQAEQYF.

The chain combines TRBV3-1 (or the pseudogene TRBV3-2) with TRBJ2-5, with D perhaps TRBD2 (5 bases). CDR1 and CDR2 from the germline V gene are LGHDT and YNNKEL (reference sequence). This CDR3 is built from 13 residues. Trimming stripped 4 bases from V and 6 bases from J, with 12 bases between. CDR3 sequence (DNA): TGTGCCAGCAGCCCAACTAGGAAGAAGACCCAGTACTTC. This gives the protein CASSPTRKKTQYF.

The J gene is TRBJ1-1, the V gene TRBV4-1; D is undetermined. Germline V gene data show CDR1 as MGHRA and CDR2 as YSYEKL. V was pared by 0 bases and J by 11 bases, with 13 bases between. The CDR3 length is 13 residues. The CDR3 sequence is CASSQDLAADAFF. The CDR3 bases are TGCGCCAGCAGCCAAGATCTGGCGGCAGACGCTTTCTTT.

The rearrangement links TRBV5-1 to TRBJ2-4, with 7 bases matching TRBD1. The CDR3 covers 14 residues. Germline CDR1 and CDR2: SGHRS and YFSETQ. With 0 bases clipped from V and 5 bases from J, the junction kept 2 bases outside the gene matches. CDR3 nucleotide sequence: TGCGCCAGCAGCTTGGGAGGGGGCCAAAACATTCAGTACTTC. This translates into CASSLGGGQNIQYF.

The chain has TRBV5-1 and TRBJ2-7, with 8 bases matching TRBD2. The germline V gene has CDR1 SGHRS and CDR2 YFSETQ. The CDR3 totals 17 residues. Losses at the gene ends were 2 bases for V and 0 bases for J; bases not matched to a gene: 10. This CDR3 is CASSFPAPAGGSYEQYF. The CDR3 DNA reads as TGCGCCAGCAGCTTTCCCGCCCCTGCGGGGGGCTCCTACGAGCAGTACTTC.

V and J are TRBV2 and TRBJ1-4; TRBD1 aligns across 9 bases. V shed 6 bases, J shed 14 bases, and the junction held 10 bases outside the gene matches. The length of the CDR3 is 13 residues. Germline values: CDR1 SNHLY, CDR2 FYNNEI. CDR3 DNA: TGTGCCAGCAGCCCCCAAGGACAGGGGACCCTGTTTTTT. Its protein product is CASSPQGQGTLFF.

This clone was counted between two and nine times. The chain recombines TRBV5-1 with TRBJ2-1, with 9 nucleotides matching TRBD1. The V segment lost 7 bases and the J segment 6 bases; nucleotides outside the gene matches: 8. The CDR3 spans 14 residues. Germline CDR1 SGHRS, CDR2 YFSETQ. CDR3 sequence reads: CASAGTGIGNEQFF. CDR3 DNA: TGCGCCAGCGCCGGGACAGGGATTGGCAATGAGCAGTTCTTC.

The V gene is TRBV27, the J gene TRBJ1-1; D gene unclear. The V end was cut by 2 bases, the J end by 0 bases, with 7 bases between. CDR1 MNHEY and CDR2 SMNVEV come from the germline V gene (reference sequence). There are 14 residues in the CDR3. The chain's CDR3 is CASSLQIMNTEAFF. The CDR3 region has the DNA TGTGCCAGCAGTTTACAGATAATGAACACTGAAGCTTTCTTT.

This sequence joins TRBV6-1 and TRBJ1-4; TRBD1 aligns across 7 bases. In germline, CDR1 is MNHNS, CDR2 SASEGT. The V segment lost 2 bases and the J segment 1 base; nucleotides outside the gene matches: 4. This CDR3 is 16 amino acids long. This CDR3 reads CASSEIQGVTNEKLFF. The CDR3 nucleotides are TGTGCCAGCAGTGAAATCCAGGGGGTAACTAATGAAAAACTGTTTTTT.

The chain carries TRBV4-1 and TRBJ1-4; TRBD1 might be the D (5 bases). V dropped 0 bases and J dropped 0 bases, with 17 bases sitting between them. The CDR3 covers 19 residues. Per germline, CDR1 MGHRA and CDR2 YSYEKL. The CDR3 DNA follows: TGCGCCAGCAGCCAAGATCGCCTTGACAGTAAACCAACTAATGAAAAACTGTTTTTT. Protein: CASSQDRLDSKPTNEKLFF.

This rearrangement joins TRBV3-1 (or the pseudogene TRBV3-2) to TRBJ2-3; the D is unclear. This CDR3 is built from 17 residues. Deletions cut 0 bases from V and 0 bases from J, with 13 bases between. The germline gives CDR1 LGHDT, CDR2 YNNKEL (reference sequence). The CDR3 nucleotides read TGTGCCAGCAGCCAAGATCTTCCAGCGACTAGCACAGATACGCAGTATTTT. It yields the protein CASSQDLPATSTDTQYF.

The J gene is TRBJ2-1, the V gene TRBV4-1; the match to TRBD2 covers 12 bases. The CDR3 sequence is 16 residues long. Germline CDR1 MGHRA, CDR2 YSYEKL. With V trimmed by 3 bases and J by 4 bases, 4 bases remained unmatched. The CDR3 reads CASSQGTSGPYNEQFF. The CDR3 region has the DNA TGCGCCAGCAGCCAGGGGACTAGCGGGCCTTACAATGAGCAGTTCTTC.

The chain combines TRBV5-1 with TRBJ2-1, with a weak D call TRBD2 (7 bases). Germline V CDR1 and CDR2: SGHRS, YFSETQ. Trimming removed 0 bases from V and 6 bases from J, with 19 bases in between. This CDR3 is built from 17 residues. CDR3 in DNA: TGCGCCAGCAGCTTGGTAGGGGGGGCTGGCGTTTCCAATGAGCAGTTCTTC. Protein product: CASSLVGGAGVSNEQFF.

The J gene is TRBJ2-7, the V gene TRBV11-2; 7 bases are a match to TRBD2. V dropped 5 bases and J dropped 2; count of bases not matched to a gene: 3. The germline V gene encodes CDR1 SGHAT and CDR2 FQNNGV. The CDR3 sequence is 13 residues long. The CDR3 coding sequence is TGTGCCAGCAGCGCCGGACTAGCCTACGAGCAGTACTTC. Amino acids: CASSAGLAYEQYF.

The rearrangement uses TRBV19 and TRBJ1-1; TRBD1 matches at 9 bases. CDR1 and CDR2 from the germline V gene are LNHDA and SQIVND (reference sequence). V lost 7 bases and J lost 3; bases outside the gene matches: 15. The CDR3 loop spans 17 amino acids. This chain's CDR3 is CASTQTGGGWVDTEAFF. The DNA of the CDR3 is TGTGCCAGTACCCAGACAGGGGGAGGTTGGGTTGACACTGAAGCTTTCTTT.

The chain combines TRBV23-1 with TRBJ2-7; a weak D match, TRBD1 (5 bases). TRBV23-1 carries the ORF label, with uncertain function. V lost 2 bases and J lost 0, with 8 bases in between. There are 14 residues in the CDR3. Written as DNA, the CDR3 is TGCGCCAGCAGTCAAGGGGCGAGCTCCTACGAGCAGTACTTC. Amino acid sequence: CASSQGASSYEQYF.

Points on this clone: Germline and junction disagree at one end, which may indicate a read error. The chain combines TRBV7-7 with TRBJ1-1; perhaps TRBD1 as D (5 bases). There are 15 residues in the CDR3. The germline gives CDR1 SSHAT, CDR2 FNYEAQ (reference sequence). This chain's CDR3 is CASSFVTGLNTEAFF. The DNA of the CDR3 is TGTGCTAGCAGCTTCGTAACAGGCTTGAACACTGAAGCTTTCTTT.

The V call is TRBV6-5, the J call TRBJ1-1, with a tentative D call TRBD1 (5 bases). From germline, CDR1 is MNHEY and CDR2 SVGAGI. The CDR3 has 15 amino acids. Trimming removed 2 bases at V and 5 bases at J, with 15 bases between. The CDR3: CASSYLYSGGTEAFF. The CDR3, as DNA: TGTGCCAGCAGTTACCTCTATTCGGGGGGTACTGAAGCTTTCTTT.